Below, 27 T cell receptor beta chains from the same sample are listed, as sequenced in a study of blood T cell repertoires in COVID-19. Clones were sequenced by immunoSEQ multiplex PCR, and TCRdb holds only the in-frame ones, with some missing. The table has 70,000 to 100,000 clones, around 75% seen once. The sample comprised peripheral blood. The receptors stem from a woman aged 50 to 60 with acute or convalescent COVID-19.

Only a few counts were recorded for this clone. J is TRBJ2-1 and V is TRBV27; TRBD1 might be the D (6 bases). The CDR3 totals 15 residues. Trimming cost V 2 bases and J 4 bases, with 12 bases left between them. Germline loops: CDR1 MNHEY, CDR2 SMNVEV (reference sequence). CDR3 region: CASSLTWTEYNEQFF. The DNA of the CDR3 is TGTGCCAGCAGTTTAACCTGGACAGAATACAATGAGCAGTTCTTC.

This chain connects TRBV6-5 to TRBJ1-2, with 9 positions matching TRBD1. J gave up 6 bases and V 6 bases, and 8 bases lay outside the gene matches. The germline CDR1 and CDR2 sequences are MNHEY and SVGAGI. The CDR3 sequence is 14 residues long. CDR3 loop: CASRSGTGFHGYTF. CDR3 coding DNA: TGTGCCAGCAGGTCCGGGACAGGGTTTCATGGCTACACCTTC.

The rearrangement uses TRBV5-6 and TRBJ1-6; the match to TRBD1 covers 10 bases. Trimming took 4 bases from V and 7 from J; bases not matched to a gene: 5. Germline V CDR1 and CDR2: SGHDT, YYEEEE. This CDR3 comprises 15 residues. CDR3 residues: CASSEGQGRNSPLHF. In DNA, the CDR3 is TGTGCCAGCAGCGAGGGACAGGGGCGGAATTCACCCCTCCACTTT.

The V and J genes are TRBV19 and TRBJ2-7; maybe TRBD1 (7 bases). Trimming pared 8 bases from V and 3 bases from J, leaving 14 bases between. CDR3 length: 13 residues. The V gene's germline CDR1 is LNHDA and CDR2 SQIVND (reference sequence). CDR3 DNA: TGTGCCAGTGGAGGGGGCCTCAGCTACGAGCAGTACTTC. Amino acids: CASGGGLSYEQYF.

The chain carries TRBV11-2 and TRBJ1-4; tentatively, D is TRBD1 (5 bases). With 1 base removed from V and 8 bases from J, the gap between germline ends came to 14 bases. The CDR3 sequence is 15 residues long. Germline assignment: CDR1 SGHAT and CDR2 FQNNGV. CDR3 region: CASSLVEGAWEKLFF. The CDR3 DNA reads TGTGCCAGCAGCTTAGTCGAAGGGGCGTGGGAAAAACTGTTTTTT.

This sequence joins TRBV5-4 and TRBJ1-2, with TRBD1 matching 8 bases. With V trimmed by 4 bases and J by 0 bases, 2 bases remained unmatched. Germline CDR1 reads SGHNT; CDR2 reads YYREEE (reference sequence). This CDR3 region has 14 residues. In DNA, the CDR3 is TGTGCCAGCAGCGGACAGGGTCCTAACTATGGCTACACCTTC. Protein product: CASSGQGPNYGYTF.

V is TRBV15 and J is TRBJ2-7, with 7 nucleotides matching TRBD1. After removal of 0 bases from V and 2 bases from J, the junction contained 13 bases not matched to a gene. CDR1 is LNHNV and CDR2 is YYDKDF in the germline V gene (reference sequence). This CDR3 is 18 amino acids long. The CDR3 sequence: CATSRDVPNRGWTYEQYF. The CDR3 nucleotides read TGTGCCACCAGCAGAGATGTCCCGAACAGGGGTTGGACCTACGAGCAGTACTTC.

This chain joins TRBV13 and TRBJ1-5; 9 nucleotides match TRBD1. CDR1 is PRHDT, CDR2 FYEKMQ, per germline (reference sequence). V shed 4 bases and J 3 bases; nucleotides not matched to a gene: 10. This CDR3 has 17 residues. CDR3 bases: TGTGCCAGCAGCTATACAGGGGGCGGAGAAGACAATCAGCCCCAGCATTTT. Its protein is CASSYTGGGEDNQPQHF.

This chain joins TRBV28 and TRBJ2-1; the match to TRBD1 covers 7 bases. Germline CDR1 is MDHEN and CDR2 is SYDVKM. The V gene end was trimmed by 5 bases and the J gene end by 3 bases; junction bases not matched to a gene: 10. The length of the CDR3 is 16 residues. CDR3 loop: CASSKGTVDRYNEQFF. DNA of the CDR3: TGTGCCAGCAGTAAAGGGACAGTAGACCGCTACAATGAGCAGTTCTTC.

This clone was observed a few times. V and J are TRBV28 and TRBJ1-5; 9 nucleotides line up with TRBD1. J gave up 6 bases and V 6 bases, and 9 bases lay outside the gene matches. This CDR3 spans 15 amino acids. Germline loops: CDR1 MDHEN, CDR2 SYDVKM. DNA for the CDR3: TGTGCCAGCAGGACAGGGGGACAGGAGGCTCAGCCCCAGCATTTT. Amino acids: CASRTGGQEAQPQHF.

This CDR3 reads CASRWTGAEKLFF. The DNA for the CDR3 is TGCGCCAGCAGGTGGACAGGGGCGGAAAAACTGTTTTTT. The chain carries TRBV5-1 and TRBJ1-4; TRBD1 agrees at 9 bases. The CDR3 sequence is 13 residues long. The junction had 4 bases not matched to a gene; V was cut back by 5 bases and J by 8 bases. Germline V gene lookup returns CDR1 SGHRS and CDR2 YFSETQ.

The CDR3: CASSPPAGGRNEQFF. The CDR3 nucleotides read TGTGCCAGCAGCCCCCCAGCGGGGGGTCGCAATGAGCAGTTCTTC. The chain has TRBV9 and TRBJ2-1; 9 bases match TRBD2. Germline values: CDR1 SGDLS, CDR2 YYNGEE. The CDR3 sequence is 15 residues long. After removal of 4 bases from V and 6 bases from J, the junction contained 8 bases not matched to a gene.

As DNA, the CDR3 is TGTGCCAGCAGTGTACCGGGACTAGCGGGGAATCAAGAGACCCAGTACTTC. It specifies CASSVPGLAGNQETQYF. This chain joins TRBV6-1 and TRBJ2-5; the match to TRBD2 covers 13 bases. Germline loops: CDR1 MNHNS, CDR2 SASEGT. V shed 4 bases and J 2 bases; nucleotides not matched to a gene: 7. This CDR3 has 17 residues.

This clone was observed a few times. The chain joins TRBV6-5 to TRBJ1-1, with D perhaps matching TRBD1 (6 bases). Germline V gives CDR1 MNHEY, CDR2 SVGAGI. This CDR3 comprises 12 residues. The V gene lost 4 bases and the J gene lost 5 bases, with 8 bases spanning the gap. The CDR3 coding sequence is TGTGCCAGCAGTTGGACAGAAACTGAAGCTTTCTTT. This gives the protein CASSWTETEAFF.

This chain links TRBV24-1 with TRBJ1-2; 8 bases are shared with TRBD1. This CDR3 has 14 amino acids. Losses at the gene ends were 6 bases for V and 5 bases for J; bases not matched to a gene: 7. CDR1 is KGHDR, CDR2 SFDVKD, per germline. The DNA of the CDR3 is TGTGCCACCAGTCCACAGGGGGAAGGGTATGGCTACACCTTC. As protein: CATSPQGEGYGYTF.

V gene TRBV5-1 combines with J gene TRBJ1-1, with 8 bases matching TRBD1. The CDR3 sequence is 14 residues long. Germline CDR1 is SGHRS and CDR2 is YFSETQ. Trimming cost V 4 bases and J 5 bases; bases outside gene matches: 7. This CDR3 reads CASSNSGGWTEAFF. The DNA of the CDR3 is TGCGCCAGCAGCAACTCAGGGGGCTGGACTGAAGCTTTCTTT.

In DNA form, the CDR3 reads TGTGCCTGGAGTGTACAACGTTCACCCCTCCACTTT. Translation gives CAWSVQRSPLHF. The J gene is TRBJ1-6, the V gene TRBV30; D gene uncertain. Deletions cut 0 bases from V and 9 bases from J, with 6 bases between. This CDR3 comprises 12 residues. Germline loops: CDR1 GTSNPN, CDR2 SVGIG (reference sequence).

V gene TRBV21-1 combines with J gene TRBJ1-2; TRBD1, the table's D call, was not compared with the DNA. TRBV21-1 counts as a pseudogene. The CDR3 length is 19 residues. CDR3 sequence (DNA): TGTGCCAGCAGCAATTATTGGAGAGACAGGGGGATTTTTTGGTGTGGCTACACCTTC. Translation gives CASSNYWRDRGIFWCGYTF.

The chain couples TRBV4-1 to TRBJ2-5; TRBD1 aligns across 9 bases. The CDR3 is 17 residues long. Germline V gene sequence: CDR1 MGHRA, CDR2 YSYEKL. Germline trimming cut 0 bases from V and 4 bases from J; bases unmatched to any gene: 9. The DNA for the CDR3 is TGCGCCAGCAGCCAAGAAGGGAGGACAGGGGTTGGAGAGACCCAGTACTTC. Its translation is CASSQEGRTGVGETQYF.

The rearrangement links TRBV20-1 to TRBJ1-6; D ambiguous. V lost 3 bases to trimming and J lost 0 bases, with 9 bases between them. The CDR3 runs 15 residues. Germline V CDR1 and CDR2: DFQATT, SNEGSKA (reference sequence). This CDR3 reads CSASFESSYNSPLHF. CDR3 DNA sequence: TGCAGTGCTAGTTTCGAGAGCTCCTATAATTCACCCCTCCACTTT.

The chain combines TRBV28 with TRBJ2-7; D is uncertain. The CDR3 is 13 residues long. Germline V gene lookup returns CDR1 MDHEN and CDR2 SYDVKM. V gave up 6 bases and J gave up 6 bases, with 15 bases separating them. The CDR3 sequence is CASSPPGGGEQYF. As DNA, the CDR3 is TGTGCCAGCAGCCCCCCCGGTGGCGGCGAGCAGTACTTC. The whole variable domain, filled in from reference TRBV28 and TRBJ2-7, reads DVKVTQSSRYLVKRTGEKVFLECVQDMDHENMFWYRQDPGLGLRLIYFSYDVKMKEKGDIPEGYSVSREKKERFSLILESASTNQTSMYLCASSPPGGGEQYFGPGTRLTVT.

The gene calls are TRBV5-6 and TRBJ1-2; the D is unclear. The CDR3 contains 13 residues. Germline V gene lookup returns CDR1 SGHDT and CDR2 YYEEEE. V gave up 4 bases and J gave up 7 bases, with 14 bases separating them. CDR3 in amino acids: CASSRLGVSGYTF. CDR3 DNA: TGTGCCAGCAGCCGCCTCGGGGTTTCTGGCTACACCTTC.

The chain is built from TRBV5-8 and TRBJ2-2; possibly TRBD1 for D (6 bases). The germline V gene has CDR1 SGHTS and CDR2 YDEGEE. This CDR3 has 16 amino acids. The V end was cut by 3 bases, the J end by 7 bases, with 19 bases between. CDR3 coding DNA: TGTGCCAGCAGCTCTTATCAGGGGAAAAGTGGCGGGGAGCTGTTTTTT. This encodes CASSSYQGKSGGELFF.

The genes are TRBV6-5 and TRBJ2-2; D uncertain. V lost 1 base and J 1 base, leaving 4 bases between the germline ends. The germline V gene encodes CDR1 MNHEY and CDR2 SVGAGI. This CDR3 is built from 14 residues. The CDR3 protein is CASSYFKNTGELFF. DNA of the CDR3: TGTGCCAGCAGTTACTTCAAGAACACCGGGGAGCTGTTTTTT.

This chain uses TRBV3-1 (or the pseudogene TRBV3-2) with TRBJ1-6, with a possible D match to TRBD1 (6 bases). Looked up from germline, CDR1 is LGHDT and CDR2 is YNNKEL (reference sequence). The CDR3 covers 15 residues. Between the trimmed V and J ends, which lost 7 bases and 1 base, there was a span of 11 bases. CDR3 protein: CASNLRGSYNSPLHF. The CDR3 DNA reads TGTGCCAGCAACCTAAGGGGGTCCTATAATTCACCCCTCCACTTT.

J is TRBJ2-5 and V is TRBV6-5; D might be TRBD1 (8 bases). The CDR3 has 13 residues. The germline V and J ends were trimmed by 2 bases and 9 bases, with 13 bases remaining between them. Germline CDR1 MNHEY, CDR2 SVGAGI. CDR3 nucleotide sequence: TGTGCCAGCAGTTACGATACAGGGGGGGCCCAGTACTTC. The encoded protein is CASSYDTGGAQYF.

This clone occurred once. The chain has TRBV6-5 and TRBJ2-7; TRBD2 is a possible D gene (6 bases). V lost 5 bases to trimming and J lost 3 bases, with 11 bases between them. Germline-derived CDR1 and CDR2 are MNHEY and SVGAGI. This CDR3 comprises 13 residues. The CDR3 sequence: CASSIQEGYEQYF. The CDR3 DNA reads TGTGCCAGCAGTATCCAGGAGGGCTACGAGCAGTACTTC.